These 10 T cell receptor beta chains came from one sample sequenced in a study of neurological immune-mediated disorders. TCRdb re-called the 5' RACE reads with MiXCR, one entry per CDR3 protein. Of roughly 62,000 distinct CDR3 sequences listed, 3% to 4% were seen once; the top ten hold under 2.5%. The sample consisted of PBMCs. The receptors come from a woman aged 45-60 years with multiple sclerosis.

This clonotype was counted at least ten times. The chain joins TRBV12-3 or TRBV12-4 to TRBJ2-5; TRBD2 matches at 8 bases. Trimming at V came to 5 bases and at J to 5 bases, leaving 10 bases not matched to a gene. The CDR3 loop spans 15 amino acids. The CDR3 DNA follows: TGTGCCAGCAGTCCCGGACTGGGCGGGAGGGAGACCCAGTACTTC. It specifies CASSPGLGGRETQYF.

The table lists this clonotype with a few counts. The chain joins TRBV5-1 to TRBJ2-5; D is unclear. The CDR3 totals 14 residues. Trimming took 4 bases from V and 2 from J, leaving 12 bases between them. Germline V CDR1 and CDR2: SGHRS, YFSETQ. The CDR3 nucleotides read TGCGCCAGCAGCATCCTAGGAAAACAAGAGACCCAGTACTTC. Protein product: CASSILGKQETQYF.

Comment on this clonotype: A much bigger clone sits one base away, suggesting this may be a read error. This chain uses TRBV7-9 with TRBJ2-5; D call uncertain. The CDR3 contains 13 residues. CDR1 is SEHNR, CDR2 FQNEAQ, per germline (reference sequence). The CDR3 nucleotides read TGTGTCAGCAGCCCGACGGACCAAGAGACCCAGTACTTC. It is translated as CVSSPTDQETQYF. Together with reference TRBV7-9 and TRBJ2-5, the CDR3 gives the full variable domain: DTGVSQNPRHKITKRGQNVTFRCDPISEHNRLYWYRQTLGQGPEFLTYFQNEAQLEKSRLLSDRFSAERPKGSFSTLEIQRTEQGDSAMYLCVSSPTDQETQYFGPGTRLLVL.

CDR3 in amino acids: CATGPQDNEQFF. The DNA for the CDR3 is TGTGCCACCGGCCCCCAGGACAATGAGCAGTTCTTC. The gene calls are TRBV7-8 and TRBJ2-1; unclear D gene. CDR3 length: 12 residues. Trimming cost V 10 bases and J 5 bases, with 12 bases left between them. From germline, CDR1 is SGHVS and CDR2 FQNEAQ.

This clonotype has at least ten counts. DNA of the CDR3: TGCAGTGCCTTGACGCCTGGAGGGAGCTCTGAGACCCAGTACTTC. Encoded protein: CSALTPGGSSETQYF. This chain joins TRBV20-1 and TRBJ2-5; TRBD2 is a possible D gene (6 bases). This CDR3 comprises 15 residues. Germline values: CDR1 DFQATT, CDR2 SNEGSKA (reference sequence). V lost 6 bases and J 5 bases, leaving 22 bases between the germline ends.

This clonotype was seen many times. The rearrangement links TRBV11-2 to TRBJ1-1; maybe TRBD1 (5 bases). The V end lost 5 bases, the J end lost 4 bases, and 17 bases lay between the germline ends. This CDR3 spans 15 amino acids. Germline CDR1 and CDR2: SGHAT and FQNNGV. The chain's CDR3 is CASSPGVGVATEAFF. In nucleotides, the CDR3 is TGTGCCAGCAGCCCGGGGGTGGGGGTGGCCACTGAAGCTTTCTTT.

This clonotype was seen at least ten times. The CDR3 protein is CASSQSLPKREEGNEQFF. The CDR3 coding sequence is TGTGCCAGCAGCCAGAGCCTTCCTAAGCGGGAGGAGGGCAATGAGCAGTTCTTC. The genes are TRBV14 and TRBJ2-1; 9 bases align to TRBD2. The V gene's germline CDR1 is SGHDN and CDR2 FVKESK. Trimming took 3 bases from V and 6 from J; bases not matched to a gene: 15. This CDR3 is 18 amino acids long.

In this sample, this clonotype turned up many times. The chain links TRBV6-2 or TRBV6-3 to TRBJ1-2; no clear D. From germline, CDR1 is MNHEY and CDR2 SVGEGT. V gave up 0 bases and J gave up 6 bases, with 8 bases separating them. This CDR3 has 13 residues. The CDR3 is CASSYSGIDGYTF. In DNA, the CDR3 is TGTGCCAGCAGTTACTCAGGAATCGATGGCTACACCTTC.

A remark on this clonotype: The CDR3 does not end in the conserved phenylalanine or tryptophan, so this is likely a read error. The V call is TRBV6-5, the J call TRBJ2-3, with 11 bases fitting TRBD2. The junction had 6 bases not matched to a gene; V was cut back by 10 bases and J by 3 bases. The V gene's germline CDR1 is MNHEY and CDR2 SVGAGI. The CDR3 contains 14 residues. The CDR3 DNA reads TGTGCCACCAAGACTAGCGGGGCTACAGATACGCAGTATAAT. It specifies CATKTSGATDTQYN.

In this sample, this clonotype turned up many times. This sequence joins TRBV4-3 and TRBJ2-2, with D unresolved. CDR1 and CDR2 (germline): LGHNA, YSLEER. The CDR3 contains 14 residues. Between the trimmed V and J ends, which lost 1 base and 7 bases, there was a span of 10 bases. CDR3 nucleotides: TGCGCCAGCAGCCAAGTATTGACGGGCGGGGAGCTGTTTTTT. Amino acids: CASSQVLTGGELFF.